The sequence of this TCR beta chain was determined in a study of STAT5B mutations in CD4+ large granular lymphocyte leukemia. Overall study results and limits: Without HLA matching, higher CD4+ than CD8+ T-LGLL clonality could reflect small sample size. 25% of private leukemic clonotypes occurred rarely in other patients' non-leukemic repertoires.

Between the trimmed V and J ends, which lost 6 bases and 6 bases, there was a span of 25 bases. From germline, CDR1 is SGHTS and CDR2 YDEGEE. The CDR3 loop spans 16 amino acids. In the case of this clone: Its antigen remains unknown.

The assay was run at survey level. Per the study methods: Productive clonotypes were detectable down to 2.59 x 10-5 frequency. Profiling relied on immunoSEQ multiplex PCR, and the TCRdb table lists in-frame clones only, not all of them. The V and J calls and clone size were taken over from that table, and D and trimming were inferred from the DNA. The sample contains 25,000 to 35,000 clones, about 88% of which appear only once. The chain recombines TRBV5-8 with TRBJ2-7, with a weak D call TRBD1 (6 bases). Sample: CD4+ T cells from blood buffy coats. This receptor was identified in a human donor in good health. Here the CDR3 DNA reads TGTGCCAGCACCCTTAAGGGCCGGGACACCCCCCGCGAGCAGTACTTC. Translating it yields CASTLKGRDTPREQYF.